This TCR beta chain was found in a study of cytomegalovirus exposure and HLA in healthy donors. Study conclusions and caveats: Later work found most CMV-associated TCR beta chains apparently HLA-restricted.

Worth noting for this clone: Its specificity is unknown.

The PCR employed 60 Vbeta primers together with 13 Jbeta primers. Method: immunoSEQ multiplex PCR; TCRdb's copy keeps in-frame clones and lacks some. Of some 200,000 clones in the sample, approximately 70% are singletons; the top ten hold less than 2%. The sequence came from a woman in her 30s in good health and CMV-seronegative. Material for sequencing was PBMCs.

The CDR3 DNA sequence: TGTGCCAGCAGCTTAACCATGTACAGCGGGGGGAGTGACAATGAGCAGTTCTTC. Encoded protein: CASSLTMYSGGSDNEQFF. The chain has TRBV7-3 and TRBJ2-1, with TRBD2 identical over 9 bases. The CDR3 length is 18 residues. V dropped 0 bases and J dropped 5; count of bases not matched to a gene: 11. Germline lookup yields CDR1 SGHTA and CDR2 FQGTGA.